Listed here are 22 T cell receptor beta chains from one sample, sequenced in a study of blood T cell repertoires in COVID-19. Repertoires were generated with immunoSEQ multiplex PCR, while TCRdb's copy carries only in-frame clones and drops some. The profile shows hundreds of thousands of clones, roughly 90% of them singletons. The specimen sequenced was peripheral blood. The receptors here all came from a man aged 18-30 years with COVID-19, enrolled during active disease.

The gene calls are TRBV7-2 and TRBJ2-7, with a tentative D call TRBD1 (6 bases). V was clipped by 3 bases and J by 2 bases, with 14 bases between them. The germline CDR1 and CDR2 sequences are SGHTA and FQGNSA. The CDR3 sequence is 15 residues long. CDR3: CASSLGAGAAYEQYF. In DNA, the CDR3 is TGTGCCAGCAGCTTGGGGGCCGGGGCCGCCTACGAGCAGTACTTC.

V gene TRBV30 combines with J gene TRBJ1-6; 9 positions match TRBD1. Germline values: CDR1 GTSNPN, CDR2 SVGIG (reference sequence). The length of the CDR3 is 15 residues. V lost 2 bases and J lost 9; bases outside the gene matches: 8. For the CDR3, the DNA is TGTGCCTGGAGTCACCCAGGGGACAGGGTTTCACCCCTCCACTTT. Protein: CAWSHPGDRVSPLHF.

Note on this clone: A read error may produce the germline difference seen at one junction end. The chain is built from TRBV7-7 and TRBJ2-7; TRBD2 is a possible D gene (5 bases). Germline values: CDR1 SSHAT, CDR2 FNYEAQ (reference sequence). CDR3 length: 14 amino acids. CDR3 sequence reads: CASSPAVAAREQYF. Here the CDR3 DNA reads TGTGCTAGCAGCCCAGCGGTCGCGGCTAGGGAGCAGTACTTC. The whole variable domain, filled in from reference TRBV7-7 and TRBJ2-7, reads GAGVSQSPRYKVTKRGQDVTLRCDPISSHATLYWYQQALGQGPEFLTYFNYEAQPDKSGLPSDRFSAERPEGSISTLTIQRTEQRDSAMYRCASSPAVAAREQYFGPGTRLTVT.

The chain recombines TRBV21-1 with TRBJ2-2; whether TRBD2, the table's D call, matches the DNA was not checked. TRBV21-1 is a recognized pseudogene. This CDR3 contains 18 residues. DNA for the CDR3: TGTGCCAGCAGCAAATGGGGTAGCGGGGGGCCGAACACCGGGGAGCTGTTTTTT. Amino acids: CASSKWGSGGPNTGELFF.

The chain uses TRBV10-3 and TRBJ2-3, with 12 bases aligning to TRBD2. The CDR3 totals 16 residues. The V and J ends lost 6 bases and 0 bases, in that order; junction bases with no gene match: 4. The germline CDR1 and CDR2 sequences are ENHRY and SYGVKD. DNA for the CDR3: TGTGCCATCAGCCACGGACTAGCGGGAAGCACAGATACGCAGTATTTT. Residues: CAISHGLAGSTDTQYF.

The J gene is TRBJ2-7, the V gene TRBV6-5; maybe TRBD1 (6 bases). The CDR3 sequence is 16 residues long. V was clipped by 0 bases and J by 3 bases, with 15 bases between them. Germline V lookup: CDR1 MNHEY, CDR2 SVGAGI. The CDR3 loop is CASSYSRYRADYEQYF. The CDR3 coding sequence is TGTGCCAGCAGTTACTCGAGATACAGGGCTGACTACGAGCAGTACTTC.

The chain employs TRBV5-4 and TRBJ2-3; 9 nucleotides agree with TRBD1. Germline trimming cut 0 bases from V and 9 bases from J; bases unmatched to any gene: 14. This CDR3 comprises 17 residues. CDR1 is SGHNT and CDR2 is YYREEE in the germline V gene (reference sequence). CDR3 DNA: TGTGCCAGCAGCTTGGACCCCAGACAGGCGGGACAGGGAACGCAGTATTTT. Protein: CASSLDPRQAGQGTQYF.

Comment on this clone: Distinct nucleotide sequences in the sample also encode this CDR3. CDR3 nucleotide sequence: TGTGCCATCAGTGGGACAGGAGACACCGGGGAGCTGTTTTTT. Encoded protein: CAISGTGDTGELFF. The chain combines TRBV10-3 with TRBJ2-2; TRBD1 matches 7 bases. V was clipped by 4 bases and J by 3 bases; unmatched bases: 2. The germline V gene has CDR1 ENHRY and CDR2 SYGVKD. The CDR3 totals 14 residues.

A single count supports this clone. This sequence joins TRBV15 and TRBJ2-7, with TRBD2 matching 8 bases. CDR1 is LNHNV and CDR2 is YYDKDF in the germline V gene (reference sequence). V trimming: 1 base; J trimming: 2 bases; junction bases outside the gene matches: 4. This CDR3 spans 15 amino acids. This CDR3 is CATSRGQRGTYEQYF. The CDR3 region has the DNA TGTGCCACCAGCAGAGGCCAGCGGGGGACCTACGAGCAGTACTTC.

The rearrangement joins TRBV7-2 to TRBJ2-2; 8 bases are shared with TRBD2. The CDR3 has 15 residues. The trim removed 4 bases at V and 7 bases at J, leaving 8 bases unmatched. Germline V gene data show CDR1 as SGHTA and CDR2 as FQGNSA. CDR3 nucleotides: TGTGCCAGCAGCTCATCAGCGGGAGTGATCGGGGAGCTGTTTTTT. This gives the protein CASSSSAGVIGELFF.

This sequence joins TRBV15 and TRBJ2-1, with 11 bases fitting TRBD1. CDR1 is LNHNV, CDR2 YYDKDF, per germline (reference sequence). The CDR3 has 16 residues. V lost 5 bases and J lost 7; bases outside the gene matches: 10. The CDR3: CATSFSGTGGVNEQFF. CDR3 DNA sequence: TGTGCCACCAGCTTTTCCGGGACAGGGGGTGTTAATGAGCAGTTCTTC.

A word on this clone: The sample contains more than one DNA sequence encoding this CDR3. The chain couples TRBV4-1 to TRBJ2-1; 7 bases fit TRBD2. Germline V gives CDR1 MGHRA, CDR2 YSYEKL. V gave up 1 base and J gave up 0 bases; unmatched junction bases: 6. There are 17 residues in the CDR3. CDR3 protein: CASSQVGGGSSYNEQFF. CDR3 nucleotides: TGCGCCAGCAGCCAAGTGGGCGGGGGAAGCTCCTACAATGAGCAGTTCTTC.

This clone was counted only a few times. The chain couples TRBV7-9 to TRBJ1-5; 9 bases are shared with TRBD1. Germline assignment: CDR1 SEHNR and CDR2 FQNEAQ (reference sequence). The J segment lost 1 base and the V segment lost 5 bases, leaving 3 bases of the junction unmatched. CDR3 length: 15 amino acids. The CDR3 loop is CASSAGTGSNQPQHF. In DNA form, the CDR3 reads TGTGCCAGCAGCGCCGGGACAGGGAGCAATCAGCCCCAGCATTTT. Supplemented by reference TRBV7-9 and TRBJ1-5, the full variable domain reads DTGVSQNPRHKITKRGQNVTFRCDPISEHNRLYWYRQTLGQGPEFLTYFQNEAQLEKSRLLSDRFSAERPKGSFSTLEIQRTEQGDSAMYLCASSAGTGSNQPQHFGDGTRLSIL.

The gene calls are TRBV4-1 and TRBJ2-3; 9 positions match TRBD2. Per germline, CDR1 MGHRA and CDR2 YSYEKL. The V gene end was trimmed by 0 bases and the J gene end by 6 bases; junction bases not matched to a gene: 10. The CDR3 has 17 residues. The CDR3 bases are TGCGCCAGCAGCCAAGATTGGTTAGCGGGGGCGGGGGATACGCAGTATTTT. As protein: CASSQDWLAGAGDTQYF.

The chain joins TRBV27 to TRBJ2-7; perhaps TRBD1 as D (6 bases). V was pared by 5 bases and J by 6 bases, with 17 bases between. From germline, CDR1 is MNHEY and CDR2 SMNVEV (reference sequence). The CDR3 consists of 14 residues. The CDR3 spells CASSPGTYPVEQYF. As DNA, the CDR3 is TGTGCCAGCAGTCCCGGGACATATCCGGTCGAGCAGTACTTC.

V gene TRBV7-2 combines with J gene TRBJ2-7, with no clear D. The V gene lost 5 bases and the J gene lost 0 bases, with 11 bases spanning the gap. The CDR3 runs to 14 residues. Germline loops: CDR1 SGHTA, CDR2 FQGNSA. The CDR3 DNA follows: TGTGCCAGCAGCATGGGCCCGAGCTCCTACGAGCAGTACTTC. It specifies CASSMGPSSYEQYF.

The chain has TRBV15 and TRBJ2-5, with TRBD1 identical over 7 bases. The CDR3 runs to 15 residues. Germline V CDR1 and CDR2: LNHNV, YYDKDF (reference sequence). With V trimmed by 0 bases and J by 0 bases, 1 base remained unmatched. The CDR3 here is CATSRDGTDQETQYF. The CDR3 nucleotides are TGTGCCACCAGCAGAGATGGGACAGACCAAGAGACCCAGTACTTC.

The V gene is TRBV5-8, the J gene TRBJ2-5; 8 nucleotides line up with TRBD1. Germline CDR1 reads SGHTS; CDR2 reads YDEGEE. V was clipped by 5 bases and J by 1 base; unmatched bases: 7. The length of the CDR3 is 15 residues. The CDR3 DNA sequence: TGTGCCAGCAGGCAGGGGGCCCTGATCCAAGAGACCCAGTACTTC. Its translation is CASRQGALIQETQYF.

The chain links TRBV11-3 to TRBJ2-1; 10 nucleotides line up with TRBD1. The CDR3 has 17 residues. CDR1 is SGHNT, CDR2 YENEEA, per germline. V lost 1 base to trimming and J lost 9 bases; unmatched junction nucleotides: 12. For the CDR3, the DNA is TGTGCCAGCAGCTTAGGATCCGGGACAGGGGCTATTCGTGAGCAGTTCTTC. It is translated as CASSLGSGTGAIREQFF.

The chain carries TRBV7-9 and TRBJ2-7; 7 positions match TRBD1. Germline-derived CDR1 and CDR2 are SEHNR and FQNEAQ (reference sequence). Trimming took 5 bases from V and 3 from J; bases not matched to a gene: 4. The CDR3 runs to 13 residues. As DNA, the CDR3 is TGTGCCAGCAGCCGCCGGGACAGCTACGAGCAGTACTTC. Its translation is CASSRRDSYEQYF. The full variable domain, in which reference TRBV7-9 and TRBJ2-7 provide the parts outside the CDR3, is DTGVSQNPRHKITKRGQNVTFRCDPISEHNRLYWYRQTLGQGPEFLTYFQNEAQLEKSRLLSDRFSAERPKGSFSTLEIQRTEQGDSAMYLCASSRRDSYEQYFGPGTRLTVT.

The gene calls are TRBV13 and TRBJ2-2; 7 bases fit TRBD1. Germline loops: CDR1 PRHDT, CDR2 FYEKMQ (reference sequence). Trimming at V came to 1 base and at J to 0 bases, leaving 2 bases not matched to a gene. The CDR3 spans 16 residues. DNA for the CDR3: TGTGCCAGCAGCTTAGAGGGACAGACGAACACCGGGGAGCTGTTTTTT. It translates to CASSLEGQTNTGELFF.

CDR3 nucleotides: TGTGCCAGCAGCGGGACAGCAAGCACAGATACGCAGTATTTT. It specifies CASSGTASTDTQYF. The chain employs TRBV7-9 and TRBJ2-3; 7 bases match TRBD1. The CDR3 runs to 14 residues. The germline gives CDR1 SEHNR, CDR2 FQNEAQ (reference sequence). The V and J ends lost 5 bases and 0 bases, in that order; junction bases with no gene match: 2.